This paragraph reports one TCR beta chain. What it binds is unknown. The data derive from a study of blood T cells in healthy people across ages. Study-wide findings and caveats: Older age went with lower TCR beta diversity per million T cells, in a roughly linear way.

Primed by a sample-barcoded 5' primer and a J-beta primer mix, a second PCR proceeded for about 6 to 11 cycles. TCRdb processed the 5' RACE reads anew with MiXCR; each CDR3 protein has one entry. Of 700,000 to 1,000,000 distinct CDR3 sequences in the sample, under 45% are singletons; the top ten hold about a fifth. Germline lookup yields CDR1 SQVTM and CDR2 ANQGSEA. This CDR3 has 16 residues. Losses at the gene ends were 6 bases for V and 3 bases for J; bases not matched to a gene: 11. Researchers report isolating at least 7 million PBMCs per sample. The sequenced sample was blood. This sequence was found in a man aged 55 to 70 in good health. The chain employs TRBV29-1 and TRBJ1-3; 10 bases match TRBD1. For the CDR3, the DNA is TGCAGCGTGGAGACCGGGACAGGGGATTTTGGAAACACCATATATTTT. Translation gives CSVETGTGDFGNTIYF.